These T cell receptor beta chains were read from a single sample in a study of cytomegalovirus exposure and HLA in healthy donors. Sequencing was performed with immunoSEQ multiplex PCR; in TCRdb, only in-frame clones are kept and a portion is missing. The repertoire holds about 160,000 clones, with about four fifths as singletons. What was sequenced was PBMCs. The source of these receptors is a woman aged 45-60 years in good health and CMV-seronegative. CDR3s include the opening cysteine and the closing phenylalanine or tryptophan. Fields, in order: clone size, V gene, J gene, D gene, CDR3 DNA, CDR3 protein. D genes are given only for firm matches. Clone size is shown for a subset of rows, as once, few, many or a class of expanded clone.

-	TRBV7-2	TRBJ2-7	-	TGTGCCAGCAGCCGGGGGGCGACTGGGGGTGAGCAGTACTTC	CASSRGATGGEQYF
-	TRBV2	TRBJ2-3	TRBD2	TGTGCCAGCAGCGGACTAGCGGGAGCGGATACGCAGTATTTT	CASSGLAGADTQYF
-	TRBV11-2	TRBJ2-1	TRBD1	TGTGCCAGCAGCCCGGACAGGGAAAATGAGCAGTTCTTC	CASSPDRENEQFF
-	TRBV27	TRBJ2-7	TRBD1	TGTGCCAGCAAAAAAACAGGGGGTCCCTACGAGCAGTACTTC	CASKKTGGPYEQYF
-	TRBV7-9	TRBJ2-3	TRBD1	TGTGCCAGCAGCTTAGTCAGGGGACAGACAGATACGCAGTATTTT	CASSLVRGQTDTQYF
-	TRBV28	TRBJ1-1	-	TGTGCCAGCAGGGGGGGGGAAGTTCGTTTCACTGAAGCTTTCTTT	CASRGGEVRFTEAFF
-	TRBV2	TRBJ1-5	-	TGTGCCAGCAGTGAAGCGAGGGCGGCGGGCAATCAGCCCCAGCATTTT	CASSEARAAGNQPQHF
once	TRBV6-6	TRBJ1-3	-	TGTGCCAGCAGTGTTACGGGGAGTCTAAACACCATATATTTT	CASSVTGSLNTIYF
-	TRBV4-3	TRBJ2-7	TRBD1	TGCGCCAGCAGCCAAGACCACTTCCAGGCTAGCAGGGGGAGCGAGCAGTACTTC	CASSQDHFQASRGSEQYF
-	TRBV7-6	TRBJ2-7	-	TGTGCCAGCAGCGTATCGACAGGCTACGAGCAGTACTTC	CASSVSTGYEQYF
-	TRBV30	TRBJ2-2	TRBD1	TGTGCCTGGAGTGTACAACAGGGGGTGCTCACCGGGGAGCTGTTTTTT	CAWSVQQGVLTGELFF
-	TRBV10-1	TRBJ2-1	TRBD2	TGCGCCAGCAGTTCGACTAGCGGGAGGTCTGAGCAGTTCTTC	CASSSTSGRSEQFF
-	TRBV7-9	TRBJ1-5	TRBD1	TGTGCCAGCAGCCTCTACTCCGGGACAGGGGGCAATCAGCCCCAGCATTTT	CASSLYSGTGGNQPQHF
once	TRBV25-1	TRBJ2-2	TRBD2	TGTGCCAGCAGTGGAATTCTTCCGGGGGGTTCGAACACCGGGGAGCTGTTTTTT	CASSGILPGGSNTGELFF
-	TRBV5-4	TRBJ2-7	TRBD1	TGTGCCAGCCGGGACAGGGCTAGCTCCTACGAGCAGTACTTC	CASRDRASSYEQYF